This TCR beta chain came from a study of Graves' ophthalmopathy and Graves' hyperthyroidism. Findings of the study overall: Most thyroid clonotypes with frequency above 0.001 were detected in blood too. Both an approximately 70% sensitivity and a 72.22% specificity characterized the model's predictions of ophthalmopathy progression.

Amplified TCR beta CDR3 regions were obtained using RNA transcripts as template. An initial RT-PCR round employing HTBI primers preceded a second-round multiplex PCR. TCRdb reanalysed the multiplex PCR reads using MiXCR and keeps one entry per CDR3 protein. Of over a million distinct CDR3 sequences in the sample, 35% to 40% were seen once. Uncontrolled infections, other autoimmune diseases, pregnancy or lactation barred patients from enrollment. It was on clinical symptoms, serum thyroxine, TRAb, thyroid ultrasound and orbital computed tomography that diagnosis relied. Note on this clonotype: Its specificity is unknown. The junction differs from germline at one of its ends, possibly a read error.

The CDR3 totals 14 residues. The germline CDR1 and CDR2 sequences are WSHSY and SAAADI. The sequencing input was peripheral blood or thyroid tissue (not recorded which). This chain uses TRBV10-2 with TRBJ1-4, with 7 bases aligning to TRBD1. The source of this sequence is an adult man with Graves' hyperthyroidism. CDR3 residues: CASSGWTGNEQLFF. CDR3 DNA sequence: TGCGCCAGCAGTGGGTGGACAGGAAATGAACAACTGTTTTTT.